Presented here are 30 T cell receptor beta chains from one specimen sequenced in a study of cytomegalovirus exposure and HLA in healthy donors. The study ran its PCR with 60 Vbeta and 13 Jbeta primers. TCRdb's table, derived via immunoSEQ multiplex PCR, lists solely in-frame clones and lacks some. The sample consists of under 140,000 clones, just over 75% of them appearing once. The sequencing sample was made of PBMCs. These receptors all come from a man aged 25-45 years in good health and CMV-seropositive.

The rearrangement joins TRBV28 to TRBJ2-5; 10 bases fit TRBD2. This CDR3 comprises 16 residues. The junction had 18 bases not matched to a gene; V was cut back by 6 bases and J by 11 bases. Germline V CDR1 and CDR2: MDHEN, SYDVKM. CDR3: CASSTTRVAGGGEQYF. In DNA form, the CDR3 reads TGTGCCAGCAGCACCACCCGGGTAGCGGGGGGAGGGGAGCAGTACTTC. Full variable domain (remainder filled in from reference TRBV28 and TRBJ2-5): DVKVTQSSRYLVKRTGEKVFLECVQDMDHENMFWYRQDPGLGLRLIYFSYDVKMKEKGDIPEGYSVSREKKERFSLILESASTNQTSMYLCASSTTRVAGGGEQYFGPGTRLLVL.

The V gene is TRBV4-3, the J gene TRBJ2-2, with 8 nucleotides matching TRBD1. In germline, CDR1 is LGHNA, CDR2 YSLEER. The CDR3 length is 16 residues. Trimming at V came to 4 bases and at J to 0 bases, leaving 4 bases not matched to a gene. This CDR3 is CASSLGTGPNTGELFF. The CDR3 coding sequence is TGCGCCAGCAGCCTTGGGACAGGTCCGAACACCGGGGAGCTGTTTTTT.

CDR3 protein: CASSEPTGVAYGYTF. DNA of the CDR3: TGTGCCAGCAGTGAGCCGACAGGGGTGGCCTATGGCTACACCTTC. This chain joins TRBV6-1 and TRBJ1-2, with 8 bases matching TRBD1. V lost 3 bases and J lost 4; bases outside the gene matches: 7. The V gene's germline CDR1 is MNHNS and CDR2 SASEGT. CDR3 length: 15 residues.

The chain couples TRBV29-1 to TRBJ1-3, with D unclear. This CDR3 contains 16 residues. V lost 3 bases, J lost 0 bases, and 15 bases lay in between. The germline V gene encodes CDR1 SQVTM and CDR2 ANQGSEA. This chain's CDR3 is CSVEGPTQDSGNTIYF. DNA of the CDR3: TGCAGCGTTGAGGGTCCGACACAAGACTCTGGAAACACCATATATTTT. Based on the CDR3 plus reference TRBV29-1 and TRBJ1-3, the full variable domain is SAVISQKPSRDICQRGTSLTIQCQVDSQVTMMFWYRQQPGQSLTLIATANQGSEATYESGFVIDKFPISRPNLTFSTLTVSNMSPEDSSIYLCSVEGPTQDSGNTIYFGEGSWLTVV.

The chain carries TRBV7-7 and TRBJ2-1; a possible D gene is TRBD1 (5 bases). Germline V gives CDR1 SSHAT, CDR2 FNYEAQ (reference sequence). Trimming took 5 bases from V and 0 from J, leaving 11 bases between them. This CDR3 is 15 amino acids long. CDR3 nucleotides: TGTGCCAGCAGCCTGACAGCAACCTCCTACAATGAGCAGTTCTTC. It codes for CASSLTATSYNEQFF.

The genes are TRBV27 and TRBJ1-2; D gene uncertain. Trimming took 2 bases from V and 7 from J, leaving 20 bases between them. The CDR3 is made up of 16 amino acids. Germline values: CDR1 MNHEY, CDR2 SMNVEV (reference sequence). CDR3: CASSLKPRTLLRGYTF. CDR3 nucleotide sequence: TGTGCCAGCAGTTTAAAGCCACGAACCCTTTTACGTGGCTACACCTTC.

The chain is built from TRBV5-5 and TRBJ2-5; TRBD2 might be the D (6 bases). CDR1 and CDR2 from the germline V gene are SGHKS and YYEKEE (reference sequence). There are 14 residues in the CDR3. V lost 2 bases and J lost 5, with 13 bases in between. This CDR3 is CASSLNGGLETQYF. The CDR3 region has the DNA TGTGCCAGCAGCTTAAACGGGGGATTGGAGACCCAGTACTTC. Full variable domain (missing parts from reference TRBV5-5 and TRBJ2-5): DAGVTQSPTHLIKTRGQQVTLRCSPISGHKSVSWYQQVLGQGPQFIFQYYEKEERGRGNFPDRFSARQFPNYSSELNVNALLLGDSALYLCASSLNGGLETQYFGPGTRLLVL.

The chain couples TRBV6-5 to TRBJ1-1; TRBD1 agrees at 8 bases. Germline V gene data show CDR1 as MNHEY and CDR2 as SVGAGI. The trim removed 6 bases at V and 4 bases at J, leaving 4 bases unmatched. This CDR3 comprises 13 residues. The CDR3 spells CASRPGGGTEAFF. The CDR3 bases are TGTGCCAGCAGGCCAGGGGGCGGCACTGAAGCTTTCTTT.

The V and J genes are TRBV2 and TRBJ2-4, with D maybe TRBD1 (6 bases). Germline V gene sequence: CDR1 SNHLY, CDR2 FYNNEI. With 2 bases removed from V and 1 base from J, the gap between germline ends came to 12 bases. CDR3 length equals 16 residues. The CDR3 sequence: CASSETGLAAKNIQYF. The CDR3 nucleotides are TGTGCCAGCAGTGAAACAGGGTTGGCGGCCAAAAACATTCAGTACTTC.

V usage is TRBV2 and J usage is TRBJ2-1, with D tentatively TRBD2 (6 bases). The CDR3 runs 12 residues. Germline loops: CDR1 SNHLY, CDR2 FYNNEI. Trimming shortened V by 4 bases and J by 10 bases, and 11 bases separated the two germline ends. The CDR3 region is CASSAGRGEQFF. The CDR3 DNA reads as TGTGCCAGCAGTGCGGGCCGGGGGGAGCAGTTCTTC.

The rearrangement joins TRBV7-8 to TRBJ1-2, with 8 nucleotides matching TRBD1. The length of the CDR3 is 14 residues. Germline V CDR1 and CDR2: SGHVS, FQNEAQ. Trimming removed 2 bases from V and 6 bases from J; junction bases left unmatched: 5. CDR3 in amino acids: CASSLYAGGHGYTF. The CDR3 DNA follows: TGTGCCAGCAGCTTATATGCAGGGGGCCATGGCTACACCTTC.

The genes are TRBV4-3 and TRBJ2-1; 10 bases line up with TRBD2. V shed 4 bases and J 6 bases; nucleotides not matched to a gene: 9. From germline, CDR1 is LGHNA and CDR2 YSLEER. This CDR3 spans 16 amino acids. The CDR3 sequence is CASSPEAGGLANEQFF. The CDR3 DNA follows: TGCGCCAGCAGCCCAGAAGCGGGGGGGCTAGCCAATGAGCAGTTCTTC.

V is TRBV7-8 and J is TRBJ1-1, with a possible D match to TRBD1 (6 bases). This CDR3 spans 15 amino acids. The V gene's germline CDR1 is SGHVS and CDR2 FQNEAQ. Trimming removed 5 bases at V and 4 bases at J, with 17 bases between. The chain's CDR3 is CASSPRGGAATEAFF. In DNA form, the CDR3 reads TGTGCCAGCAGCCCTCGGGGGGGGGCGGCCACTGAAGCTTTCTTT.

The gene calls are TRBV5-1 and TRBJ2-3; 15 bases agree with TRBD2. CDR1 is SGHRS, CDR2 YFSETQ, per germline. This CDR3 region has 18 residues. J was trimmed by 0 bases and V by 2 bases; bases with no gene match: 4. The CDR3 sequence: CASSLGTSGGPSTDTQYF. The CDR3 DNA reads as TGCGCCAGCAGCTTAGGGACTAGCGGGGGGCCTAGCACAGATACGCAGTATTTT. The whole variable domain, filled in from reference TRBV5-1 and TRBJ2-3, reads KAGVTQTPRYLIKTRGQQVTLSCSPISGHRSVSWYQQTPGQGLQFLFEYFSETQRNKGNFPGRFSGRQFSNSRSEMNVSTLELGDSALYLCASSLGTSGGPSTDTQYFGPGTRLTVL.

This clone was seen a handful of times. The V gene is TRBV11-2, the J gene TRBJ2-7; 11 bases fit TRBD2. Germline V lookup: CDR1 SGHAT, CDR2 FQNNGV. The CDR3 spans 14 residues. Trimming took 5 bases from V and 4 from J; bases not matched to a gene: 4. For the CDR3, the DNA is TGTGCCAGCAGCCCCGGGACTAGCGGTTACGAGCAGTACTTC. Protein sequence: CASSPGTSGYEQYF.

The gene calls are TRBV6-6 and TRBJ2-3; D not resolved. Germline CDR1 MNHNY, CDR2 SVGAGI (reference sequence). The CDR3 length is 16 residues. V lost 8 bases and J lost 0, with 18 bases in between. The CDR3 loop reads CASVETPMYSTDTQYF. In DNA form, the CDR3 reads TGTGCCAGCGTAGAGACTCCGATGTATAGCACAGATACGCAGTATTTT.

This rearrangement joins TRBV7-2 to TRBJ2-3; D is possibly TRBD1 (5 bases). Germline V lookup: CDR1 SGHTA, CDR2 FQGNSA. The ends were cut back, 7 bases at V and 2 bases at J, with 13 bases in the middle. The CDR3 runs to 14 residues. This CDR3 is CASTSPTVTDTQYF. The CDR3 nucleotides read TGTGCCAGCACCTCTCCGACAGTCACAGATACGCAGTATTTT.

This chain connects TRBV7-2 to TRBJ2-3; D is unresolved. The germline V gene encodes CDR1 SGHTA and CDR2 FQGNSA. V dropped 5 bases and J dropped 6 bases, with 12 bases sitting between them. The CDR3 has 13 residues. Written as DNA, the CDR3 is TGTGCCAGCAGCCAAATGACTCGCGATACGCAGTATTTT. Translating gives CASSQMTRDTQYF.

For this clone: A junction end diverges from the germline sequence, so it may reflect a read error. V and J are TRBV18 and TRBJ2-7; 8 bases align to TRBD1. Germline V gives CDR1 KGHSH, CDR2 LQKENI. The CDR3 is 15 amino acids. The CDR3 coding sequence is TGTGCCAGCTCGCCACCGACAGGGGTCCCCTACGAGCAGTACTTC. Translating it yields CASSPPTGVPYEQYF.

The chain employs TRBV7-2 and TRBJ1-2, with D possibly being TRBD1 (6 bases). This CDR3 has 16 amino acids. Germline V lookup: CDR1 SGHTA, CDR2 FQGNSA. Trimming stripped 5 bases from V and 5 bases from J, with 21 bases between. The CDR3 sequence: CASSPPGAGFGYGYTF. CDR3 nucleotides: TGTGCCAGCAGCCCCCCAGGGGCAGGCTTCGGGTATGGCTACACCTTC.

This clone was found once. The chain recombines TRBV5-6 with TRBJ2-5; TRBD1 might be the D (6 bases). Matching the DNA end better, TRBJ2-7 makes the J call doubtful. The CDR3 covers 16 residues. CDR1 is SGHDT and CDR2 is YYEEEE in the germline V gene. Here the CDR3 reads CASSPQGTASSYEQYF. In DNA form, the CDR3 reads TGTGCCAGCAGCCCACAGGGAACCGCTTCCTCCTACGAGCAGTACTTC.

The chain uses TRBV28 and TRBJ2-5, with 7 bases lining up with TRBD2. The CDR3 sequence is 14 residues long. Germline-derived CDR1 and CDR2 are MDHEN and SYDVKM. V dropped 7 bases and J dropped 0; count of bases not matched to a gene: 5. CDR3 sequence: CASNPGRNQETQYF. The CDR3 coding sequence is TGTGCCAGCAACCCCGGGAGGAACCAAGAGACCCAGTACTTC.

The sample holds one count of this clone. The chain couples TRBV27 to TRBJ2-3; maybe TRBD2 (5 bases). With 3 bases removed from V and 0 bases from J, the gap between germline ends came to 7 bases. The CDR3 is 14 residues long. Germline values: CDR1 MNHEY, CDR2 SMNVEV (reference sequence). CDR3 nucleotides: TGTGCCAGCAGTTTCCGAGGGAGCACAGATACGCAGTATTTT. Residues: CASSFRGSTDTQYF.

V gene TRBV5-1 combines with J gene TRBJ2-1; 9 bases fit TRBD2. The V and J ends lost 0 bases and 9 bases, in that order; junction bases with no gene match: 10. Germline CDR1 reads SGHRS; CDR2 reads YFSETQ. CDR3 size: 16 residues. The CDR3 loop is CASSLVSSGDLGEQFF. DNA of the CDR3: TGCGCCAGCAGCTTGGTGTCTAGCGGGGACCTGGGTGAGCAGTTCTTC.

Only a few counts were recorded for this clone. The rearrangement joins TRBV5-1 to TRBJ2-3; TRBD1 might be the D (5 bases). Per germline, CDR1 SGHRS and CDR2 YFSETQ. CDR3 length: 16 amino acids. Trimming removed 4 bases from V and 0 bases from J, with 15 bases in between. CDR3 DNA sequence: TGCGCCAGCAGCGATTACAGGCTTACTAGCACAGATACGCAGTATTTT. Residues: CASSDYRLTSTDTQYF.

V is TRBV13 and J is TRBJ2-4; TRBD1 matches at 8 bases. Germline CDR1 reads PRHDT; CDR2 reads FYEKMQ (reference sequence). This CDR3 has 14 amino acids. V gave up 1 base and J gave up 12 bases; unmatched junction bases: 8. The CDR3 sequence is CASSLAGGSDSQYF. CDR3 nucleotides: TGTGCCAGCAGCTTAGCAGGGGGCTCTGACAGTCAGTACTTC. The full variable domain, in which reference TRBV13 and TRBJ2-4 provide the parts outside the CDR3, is AAGVIQSPRHLIKEKRETATLKCYPIPRHDTVYWYQQGPGQDPQFLISFYEKMQSDKGSIPDRFSAQQFSDYHSELNMSSLELGDSALYFCASSLAGGSDSQYFGAGTRLSVL.

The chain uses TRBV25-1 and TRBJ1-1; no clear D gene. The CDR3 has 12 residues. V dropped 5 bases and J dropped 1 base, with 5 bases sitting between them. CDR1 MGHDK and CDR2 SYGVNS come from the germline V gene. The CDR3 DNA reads TGTGCCAGCAGTTTCGGGAACACTGAAGCTTTCTTT. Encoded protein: CASSFGNTEAFF.

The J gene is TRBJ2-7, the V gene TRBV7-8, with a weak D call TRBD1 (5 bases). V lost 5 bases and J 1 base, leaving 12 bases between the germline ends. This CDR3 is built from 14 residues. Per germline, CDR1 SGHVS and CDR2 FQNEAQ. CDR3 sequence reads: CASSATASSYEQYF. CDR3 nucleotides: TGTGCCAGCAGCGCGACAGCCTCTTCCTACGAGCAGTACTTC.

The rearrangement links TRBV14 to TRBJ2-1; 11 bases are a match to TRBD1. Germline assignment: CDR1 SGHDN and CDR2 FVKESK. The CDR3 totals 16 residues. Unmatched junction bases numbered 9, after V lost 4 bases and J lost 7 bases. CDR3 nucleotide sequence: TGTGCCAGCAGCCTTCTACTCGGGACAGGGGGGAATGAGCAGTTCTTC. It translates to CASSLLLGTGGNEQFF.

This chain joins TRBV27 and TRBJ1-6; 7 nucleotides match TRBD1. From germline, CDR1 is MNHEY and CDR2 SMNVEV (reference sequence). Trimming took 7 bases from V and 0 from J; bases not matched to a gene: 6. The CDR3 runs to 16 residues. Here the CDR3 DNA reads TGTGCCAGCAAGGGTACAGGGGTCTCCTATAATTCACCCCTCCACTTT. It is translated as CASKGTGVSYNSPLHF.